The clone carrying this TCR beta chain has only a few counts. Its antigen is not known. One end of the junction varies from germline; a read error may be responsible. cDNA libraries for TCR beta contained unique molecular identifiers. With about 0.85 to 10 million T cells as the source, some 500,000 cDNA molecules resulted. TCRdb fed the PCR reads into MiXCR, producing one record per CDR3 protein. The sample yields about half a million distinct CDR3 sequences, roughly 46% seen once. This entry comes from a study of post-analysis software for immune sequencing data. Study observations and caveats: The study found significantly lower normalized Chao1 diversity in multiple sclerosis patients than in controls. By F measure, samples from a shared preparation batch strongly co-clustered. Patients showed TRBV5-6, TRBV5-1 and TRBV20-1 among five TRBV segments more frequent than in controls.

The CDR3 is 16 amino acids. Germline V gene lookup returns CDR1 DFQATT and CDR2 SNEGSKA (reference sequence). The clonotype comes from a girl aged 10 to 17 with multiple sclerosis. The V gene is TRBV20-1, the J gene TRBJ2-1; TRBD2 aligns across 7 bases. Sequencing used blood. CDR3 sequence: CSARGPAGSSYNEQFF. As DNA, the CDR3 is TGCAGTGCCAGAGGTCCAGCGGGGAGCTCCTACAATGAGCAGTTCTTC.